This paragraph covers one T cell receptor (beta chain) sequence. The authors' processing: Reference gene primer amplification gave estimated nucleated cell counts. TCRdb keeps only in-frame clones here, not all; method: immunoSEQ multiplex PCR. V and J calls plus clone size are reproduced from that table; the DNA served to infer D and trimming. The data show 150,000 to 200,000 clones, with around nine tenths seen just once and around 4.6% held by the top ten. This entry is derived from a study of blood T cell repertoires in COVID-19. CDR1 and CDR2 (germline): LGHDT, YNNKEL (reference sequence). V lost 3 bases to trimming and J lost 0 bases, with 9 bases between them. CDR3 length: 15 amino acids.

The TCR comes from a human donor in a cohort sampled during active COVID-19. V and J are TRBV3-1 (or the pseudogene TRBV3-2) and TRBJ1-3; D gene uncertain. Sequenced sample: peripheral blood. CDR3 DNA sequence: TGTGCCAGCAGCCAGGGGAGGAGCTCTGGAAACACCATATATTTT. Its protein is CASSQGRSSGNTIYF.